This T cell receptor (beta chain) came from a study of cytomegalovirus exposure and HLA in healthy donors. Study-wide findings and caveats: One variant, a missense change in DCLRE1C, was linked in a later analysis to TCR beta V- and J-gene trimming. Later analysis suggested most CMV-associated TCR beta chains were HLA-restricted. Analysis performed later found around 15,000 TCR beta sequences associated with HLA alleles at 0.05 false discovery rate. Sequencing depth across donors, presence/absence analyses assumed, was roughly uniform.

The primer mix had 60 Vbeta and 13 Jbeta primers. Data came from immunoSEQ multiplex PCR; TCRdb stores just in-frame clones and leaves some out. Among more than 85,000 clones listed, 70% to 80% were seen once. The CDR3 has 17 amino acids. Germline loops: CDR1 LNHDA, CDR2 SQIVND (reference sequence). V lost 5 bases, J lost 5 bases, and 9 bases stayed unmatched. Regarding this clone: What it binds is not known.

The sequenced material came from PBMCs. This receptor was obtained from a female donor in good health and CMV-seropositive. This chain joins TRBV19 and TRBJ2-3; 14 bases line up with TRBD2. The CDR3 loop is CASSFSGLAGAEDTQYF. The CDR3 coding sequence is TGTGCCAGTAGTTTTTCGGGACTAGCGGGAGCAGAAGATACGCAGTATTTT.